A selection of T cell receptor beta chains follows, all from one sample in a study of T cell responses to AZD1222 COVID-19 vaccine. Assay: immunoSEQ multiplex PCR; the TCRdb copy retains only in-frame clones and omits some. The repertoire holds roughly 100,000 clones, with roughly nine tenths as singletons. The starting material was peripheral blood, obtained 28 days after the second AZD1222 dose. These receptor sequences come from an adult who received the AZD1222 COVID-19 vaccine. The CDR3 runs from the conserved cysteine through the conserved F or W. The D gene is left open where the match is weak. Rows may omit the clone size; those that give it use once, few, many or a size class.

V	J	size	D	DNA	CDR3
TRBV5-1	TRBJ2-5	-	TRBD2	TGCGCCAGCAGCTACGGGAGCGGGAAAGAGACCCAGTACTTC	CASSYGSGKETQYF
TRBV7-3	TRBJ2-1	-	-	TGTGCCAGCAGCCCCTTAGACTACAATGAGCAGTTCTTC	CASSPLDYNEQFF
TRBV7-2	TRBJ2-1	-	TRBD2	TGTGCCAGCGCTCCAGGGAGGGCGGACAATGAGCAGTTCTTC	CASAPGRADNEQFF
TRBV6-5	TRBJ2-3	-	-	TGTGCCAGCAGTTACTCTCCAGGGCGAGGCACAGATACGCAGTATTTT	CASSYSPGRGTDTQYF
TRBV7-2	TRBJ2-7	-	-	TGTGCCAGCAGCCAACGCCGCACGACTAGTAGTTCCTACGAGCAGTACTTC	CASSQRRTTSSSYEQYF
TRBV7-9	TRBJ2-5	few	-	TGTGCCAGCAGCCTAAGGGTAGCGAAACAAGAGACCCAGTACTTC	CASSLRVAKQETQYF
TRBV18	TRBJ2-7	-	-	TGTGCCAGCTCAGTTACCGGGACTGCCAGCTACGAGCAGTACTTC	CASSVTGTASYEQYF
TRBV28	TRBJ1-2	-	-	TGTGCCAGCATACGGGGTAGGGGGGGCCTGCGTGGCTACACCTTC	CASIRGRGGLRGYTF
TRBV12-3/TRBV12-4	TRBJ2-3	-	-	TGTGCCAGCAGCCCTTTAAGAGATACGCAGTATTTT	CASSPLRDTQYF
TRBV4-1	TRBJ2-7	-	-	TGCGCCAGCAGCCAAGATCAGGCGGTTTCCGTCTACGAGCAGTACTTC	CASSQDQAVSVYEQYF
TRBV7-9	TRBJ2-2	once	-	TGTGCCAGCAGCTTAGTGGGCTTTACCGGGGAGCTGTTTTTT	CASSLVGFTGELFF
TRBV9	TRBJ2-3	-	-	TGTGCCAGCAGCGGACTTATGTGGGCAGATACGCAGTATTTT	CASSGLMWADTQYF
TRBV16	TRBJ2-7	-	TRBD2	TGTGCCAGCAGCCAGGGGGGGTACGAGCAGTACTTC	CASSQGGYEQYF
TRBV2	TRBJ1-5	-	TRBD1	TGTGCCAGCAGTGAAGGTGCAGGGGGTTATAGCAATCAGCCCCAGCATTTT	CASSEGAGGYSNQPQHF
TRBV11-2	TRBJ2-7	-	-	TGTGCCAGCAGCCTCCAGCGGGCCTCCTACGAGCAGTACTTC	CASSLQRASYEQYF
TRBV29-1	TRBJ2-3	once	-	TGCAGCGCTGATACTAGCAGAACGGCAGATACGCAGTATTTT	CSADTSRTADTQYF
TRBV20-1	TRBJ1-2	-	-	TGCAGTGCTAGTCAGGGAGGTGGGTACGGCTACACCTTC	CSASQGGGYGYTF
TRBV27	TRBJ2-7	-	-	TGTGCCAGCAGCGCCCGGGCGACTGGCGGGACTGCCTACGAGCAGTACTTC	CASSARATGGTAYEQYF
TRBV18	TRBJ2-1	-	-	TGTGCCAGCTCACCGGGCTCAGCCGAGCAGTTCTTC	CASSPGSAEQFF
TRBV14	TRBJ2-7	-	TRBD1	TGTGCCAGTGGACAGGGGATTACCTACGAGCAGTACTTC	CASGQGITYEQYF
TRBV27	TRBJ2-7	-	TRBD1	TGTGCCAGCAGTCCAGACAGGGCTCTCTACGAGCAGTACTTC	CASSPDRALYEQYF
TRBV10-3	TRBJ2-7	-	TRBD2	TGTGCCATCAGTGAGTCGATATCTTGGCGGGAGCCCCACGAGCAGTACTTC	CAISESISWREPHEQYF
TRBV28	TRBJ2-7	-	-	TGTGCCAGCAGTCTCACACAGGCTTCCTACGAGCAGTACTTC	CASSLTQASYEQYF
TRBV2	TRBJ2-1	-	-	TGTGCCAGCAGAGGGTTATACAATGAGCAGTTCTTC	CASRGLYNEQFF
TRBV28	TRBJ1-2	few	TRBD1	TGTGCCGCCGAGGGGGCCCTTAGGGGCTACACCTTC	CAAEGALRGYTF
TRBV28	TRBJ1-1	-	-	TGTGCCAGCAGCTACCTCCGTCTAGGGGCAAACGCTGAAGCTTTCTTT	CASSYLRLGANAEAFF
TRBV28	TRBJ2-7	-	-	TGTGCCAGCAGTGCCCCCCCTATGACCTACGAGCAGTACTTC	CASSAPPMTYEQYF
TRBV11-2	TRBJ2-7	few	-	TGTGCCAGCAGCTTAGGGCTCGGGCAGACCTACGAGCAGTACTTC	CASSLGLGQTYEQYF
TRBV11-2	TRBJ2-1	-	TRBD2	TGTGCCAGCAGCTTACCCCCACAGTCGGCGGGAGGGTACAATGAGCAGTTCTTC	CASSLPPQSAGGYNEQFF
TRBV5-1	TRBJ2-1	-	-	TGCGCCAGCAGCTTAGGTGGGAATGAGCAGTTCTTC	CASSLGGNEQFF
TRBV6-2/TRBV6-3	TRBJ2-1	-	-	TGTGCCAGCAGTTACCCCCCCGAGGTATGGAGTCCCTCCTACAATGAGCAGTTCTTC	CASSYPPEVWSPSYNEQFF
TRBV13	TRBJ2-2	-	TRBD2	TGTGCCAGCAGCTTGCTAGCGGGAGGGAACACCGGGGAGCTGTTTTTT	CASSLLAGGNTGELFF
TRBV10-3	TRBJ2-5	-	TRBD1	TGTGCCACTCGGACAGGGCCCCTCCAAGAGACCCAGTACTTC	CATRTGPLQETQYF
TRBV9	TRBJ2-7	-	-	TGTGCCAGCAGCGTAAGCGGGCAGGGGAGCTACTACGAGCAGTACTTC	CASSVSGQGSYYEQYF
TRBV6-1	TRBJ2-7	-	-	TGTGCCAGCAGTGAAGCTTACGAGCAGTACTTC	CASSEAYEQYF
TRBV6-2/TRBV6-3	TRBJ2-6	-	-	TGTGCCAGCAGTTACTCGGTATCTGGGGCCAACGTCCTGACTTTC	CASSYSVSGANVLTF
TRBV27	TRBJ2-7	-	TRBD1	TGTGCCAGCAGTACCCCCTTAAGGGCGGGACAGGGCTCCTACGAGCAGTACTTC	CASSTPLRAGQGSYEQYF
TRBV6-5	TRBJ1-1	-	-	TGTGCCAGCAGACAAACTGACAGAAACACTGAAGCTTTCTTT	CASRQTDRNTEAFF
TRBV5-8	TRBJ1-5	-	-	TGTGCCAGCAGCTTGTTTGAAGGGGGCAATCAGCCCCAGCATTTT	CASSLFEGGNQPQHF
TRBV7-9	TRBJ2-7	-	TRBD2	TGTGCCCTCCCGGAGGGACTAGCGTTCGTCTACGAGCAGTACTTC	CALPEGLAFVYEQYF
TRBV4-1	TRBJ1-2	-	TRBD1	TGCGCCAGCAGCCAATTAAGAGGGACAGTTGGCTACACCTTC	CASSQLRGTVGYTF
TRBV29-1	TRBJ2-2	-	-	TGCAGCGGGAGGGACACCGGGGAGCTGTTTTTT	CSGRDTGELFF
TRBV5-1	TRBJ2-3	-	TRBD2	TGCGCCAGCAGTTCACTAGCGGGAGACGGAACGCAGTATTTT	CASSSLAGDGTQYF
TRBV29-1	TRBJ2-1	-	-	TGCAGCGTTGACCCCGGGGACAATGAGCAGTTCTTC	CSVDPGDNEQFF
TRBV6-5	TRBJ2-1	-	-	TGTGCCAGCAGTTACCGGGACTCCTACTACAATGAGCAGTTCTTC	CASSYRDSYYNEQFF
TRBV28	TRBJ2-3	-	-	TGTGCCAGCAGTTTCGGAATCGGAGATACGCAGTATTTT	CASSFGIGDTQYF
TRBV24-1	TRBJ2-5	-	-	TGTGCCACCAGTGGGGTAGGGGAGTTAGAGACCCAGTACTTC	CATSGVGELETQYF
TRBV25-1	TRBJ2-7	-	-	TGTGCCAGCAGTGACGTAGGAGGCCTCTACGAGCAGTACTTC	CASSDVGGLYEQYF
TRBV25-1	TRBJ1-2	-	-	TGTGCCAGCAGTGAATTGGGTTTGGACGGAGGGGGCTACACCTTC	CASSELGLDGGGYTF
TRBV24-1	TRBJ2-1	-	-	TGTGCCACCAGTGATTACAGTGAGCAGTTCTTC	CATSDYSEQFF
TRBV19	TRBJ1-5	once	-	TGTGCCAGTAGTGCGGGACGGATCAATCAGCCCCAGCATTTT	CASSAGRINQPQHF
TRBV29-1	TRBJ2-1	-	-	TGCAGCGTTGGCCTGGGGACTTTTAGCAATGAGCAGTTCTTC	CSVGLGTFSNEQFF
TRBV15	TRBJ2-1	-	-	TGTGCCACCAGCCGATCGGTGAATGAGCAGTTCTTC	CATSRSVNEQFF
TRBV7-3	TRBJ1-1	-	TRBD1	TGTGCCAGCAGCTTATGGGGGACAGCAACGAACACTGAAGCTTTCTTT	CASSLWGTATNTEAFF
TRBV3-1/TRBV3-2	TRBJ2-7	-	-	TGTGCCAGCAGCCAAGAATCAGGAAGCTACGAGCAGTACTTC	CASSQESGSYEQYF